These 7 T cell receptor beta chains came from one sample sequenced in a study of blood T cell repertoires in COVID-19. Data came from immunoSEQ multiplex PCR; TCRdb stores just in-frame clones and leaves some out. The table lists about 380,000 clones, around 87% of them singletons. What was sequenced was PBMCs or T cells enriched from blood (not recorded which). All receptors derive from a young man who had recovered from COVID-19.

The chain is built from TRBV27 and TRBJ1-1, with a weak D call TRBD1 (5 bases). V was shortened by 6 bases and J by 7 bases, with 9 bases between the two germline ends. The CDR3 runs 11 residues. The germline CDR1 and CDR2 sequences are MNHEY and SMNVEV (reference sequence). The CDR3 nucleotides are TGTGCCAGCAGCAAGGGGATTGAAGCTTTCTTT. It encodes CASSKGIEAFF.

The genes are TRBV19 and TRBJ1-6; TRBD1 agrees at 7 bases. The ends lost 6 bases at V and 0 bases at J; junction bases unmatched: 17. Germline V gene data show CDR1 as LNHDA and CDR2 as SQIVND (reference sequence). This CDR3 is built from 20 residues. This CDR3 reads CASRKGTGAPASSYNSPLHF. CDR3 nucleotide sequence: TGTGCCAGTAGAAAGGGAACAGGGGCGCCGGCGAGCTCCTATAATTCACCCCTCCACTTT.

This chain connects TRBV9 to TRBJ2-7; 7 bases are shared with TRBD1. V lost 3 bases, J lost 0 bases, and 6 bases stayed unmatched. CDR1 SGDLS and CDR2 YYNGEE come from the germline V gene. The CDR3 is 15 residues long. CDR3 nucleotides: TGTGCCAGCAGCGCCGGACAGGTCCCCTCCTACGAGCAGTACTTC. It specifies CASSAGQVPSYEQYF. Full variable domain (remainder filled in from reference TRBV9 and TRBJ2-7): DSGVTQTPKHLITATGQRVTLRCSPRSGDLSVYWYQQSLDQGLQFLIQYYNGEERAKGNILERFSAQQFPDLHSELNLSSLELGDSALYFCASSAGQVPSYEQYFGPGTRLTVT.

The V and J genes are TRBV30 and TRBJ2-1; 9 bases are a match to TRBD1. The CDR3 extends over 15 amino acids. Germline V gives CDR1 GTSNPN, CDR2 SVGIG (reference sequence). V lost 3 bases and J lost 6; bases outside the gene matches: 9. CDR3 residues: CAWRDRQGGVNEQFF. The CDR3 DNA reads as TGTGCCTGGAGGGACCGACAGGGGGGGGTCAATGAGCAGTTCTTC. Drawing the rest from reference TRBV30 and TRBJ2-1, the complete variable domain is SQTIHQWPATLVQPVGSPLSLECTVEGTSNPNLYWYRQAAGRGLQLLFYSVGIGQISSEVPQNLSASRPQDRQFILSSKKLLLSDSGFYLCAWRDRQGGVNEQFFGPGTRLTVL.

The chain links TRBV30 to TRBJ1-1; 7 nucleotides align to TRBD1. The CDR3 contains 11 residues. Germline V gives CDR1 GTSNPN, CDR2 SVGIG (reference sequence). J lost 7 bases, V lost 8 bases, and 7 bases had no gene match. The CDR3 DNA reads TGTGCCCGGAATAGACAGGGTGAAGCTTTCTTT. Protein: CARNRQGEAFF.

The J gene is TRBJ1-1, the V gene TRBV3-1 (or the pseudogene TRBV3-2); 9 bases match TRBD1. V shed 4 bases and J 3 bases; nucleotides not matched to a gene: 0. The CDR3 is 13 amino acids. Germline-derived CDR1 and CDR2 are LGHDT and YNNKEL (reference sequence). Written as DNA, the CDR3 is TGTGCCAGCAGCCGACAGGGGGACACTGAAGCTTTCTTT. As protein: CASSRQGDTEAFF.

The rearrangement links TRBV19 to TRBJ1-5; possibly TRBD1 for D (5 bases). V was shortened by 3 bases and J by 9 bases, with 21 bases between the two germline ends. CDR1 and CDR2 from the germline V gene are LNHDA and SQIVND (reference sequence). The CDR3 has 16 amino acids. CDR3 region: CASSIWSQGVKGPQHF. The CDR3 DNA sequence: TGTGCCAGTAGTATTTGGTCCCAAGGGGTAAAGGGGCCCCAGCATTTT.